The 11 T cell receptor beta chains given below trace back to one sample, sequenced in a study of T and B cells in COVID-19 patients. BIOMED2 TRB-A/B primer pools were used in multiplex TRB PCR. MiXCR, applied by TCRdb to the multiplex PCR reads, yields one record per CDR3 protein. The repertoire holds 6,000 or so distinct CDR3 sequences, with roughly a quarter as singletons. Blood genomic DNA input for TRB amplification was 250-500 ng. Specimen: blood. The receptors were gathered from a human donor with active COVID-19.

In this sample, this clonotype turned up a few times. The V and J genes are TRBV5-1 and TRBJ2-3; unclear D gene. Per germline, CDR1 SGHRS and CDR2 YFSETQ. Trimming removed 1 base at V and 8 bases at J, with 8 bases between. This CDR3 is 12 amino acids long. The CDR3 DNA follows: TGCGCCAGCAGCTTGACGATAGGTACGCAGTATTTT. Its translation is CASSLTIGTQYF.

The V and J genes are TRBV6-6 and TRBJ1-5, with 7 nucleotides matching TRBD1. The CDR3 is made up of 13 amino acids. The V segment lost 8 bases and the J segment 2 bases; nucleotides outside the gene matches: 3. The germline gives CDR1 MNHNY, CDR2 SVGAGI (reference sequence). The CDR3 nucleotides read TGTGCCAGCGGGACAGCCGGCAATCAGCCCCAGCATTTT. Translation gives CASGTAGNQPQHF.

This clonotype is medium-sized. The chain couples TRBV6-2 or TRBV6-3 to TRBJ2-1; 12 nucleotides match TRBD2. Germline CDR1 and CDR2: MNHEY and SVGEGT. The V gene end was trimmed by 6 bases and the J gene end by 10 bases; junction bases not matched to a gene: 10. The CDR3 is 15 amino acids. The CDR3 here is CASRTSGGYAVEQFF. CDR3 coding DNA: TGTGCCAGCAGGACTAGCGGGGGTTATGCAGTCGAGCAGTTCTTC.

This clonotype ranks as medium-sized. V and J are TRBV13 and TRBJ2-3, with no clear D. The germline gives CDR1 PRHDT, CDR2 FYEKMQ (reference sequence). Trimming removed 0 bases from V and 3 bases from J, with 4 bases in between. The CDR3 consists of 13 residues. DNA of the CDR3: TGTGCCAGCAGCTTAGGGGCTACAGATACGCAGTATTTT. Its protein product is CASSLGATDTQYF.

This clonotype rates as medium-sized. This sequence joins TRBV5-6 and TRBJ2-7; D gene ambiguous. This CDR3 region has 15 residues. V was trimmed by 4 bases and J by 0 bases, leaving 14 bases between them. Germline-derived CDR1 and CDR2 are SGHDT and YYEEEE. The CDR3 loop is CASSRRYTSSYEQYF. CDR3 bases: TGTGCCAGCAGCCGTAGATATACCAGCTCCTACGAGCAGTACTTC.

This sequence joins TRBV5-4 and TRBJ2-7; D possibly corresponds to TRBD2 (7 bases). The CDR3 runs to 14 residues. Trimming cost V 5 bases and J 5 bases, with 17 bases left between them. In germline, CDR1 is SGHNT, CDR2 YYREEE (reference sequence). CDR3 sequence: CASRPGGGADEQYF. The CDR3 DNA reads TGTGCCAGCAGGCCCGGAGGGGGGGCCGACGAGCAGTACTTC.

The rearrangement links TRBV18 to TRBJ1-1; TRBD1 agrees at 11 bases. There are 17 residues in the CDR3. The germline CDR1 and CDR2 sequences are KGHSH and LQKENI. V shed 1 base and J 2 bases; nucleotides not matched to a gene: 6. CDR3 residues: CASSPLRGTGGNTEAFF. CDR3 nucleotides: TGTGCCAGCTCACCACTTCGGGGGACAGGGGGAAACACTGAAGCTTTCTTT.

A note on this clonotype: A read error is possible here, since a much larger clone lies one base away. V is TRBV27 and J is TRBJ2-3; 8 bases fit TRBD2. J lost 3 bases, V lost 5 bases, and 4 bases had no gene match. This CDR3 spans 14 amino acids. Germline assignment: CDR1 MNHEY and CDR2 SMNVEV (reference sequence). CDR3: CASSLGGRTDTQYF. Written as DNA, the CDR3 is TGTGCCAGCAGTCTCGGCGGGAGGACAGATACGCAGTATTTT.

By sample fraction, this clonotype is medium-sized. The junction does not match germline at one end; this may be a read error. The chain employs TRBV19 and TRBJ2-7; TRBD2 matches at 12 bases. Germline V gene sequence: CDR1 LNHDA, CDR2 SQIVND (reference sequence). CDR3 length: 16 residues. In DNA form, the CDR3 reads TGTGCCAGTAGTGAAGGACTAGCGGGATTACTCTACGGGCAGTACTTC. It is translated as CASSEGLAGLLYGQYF.

The chain couples TRBV20-1 to TRBJ2-1, with 13 positions matching TRBD2. The CDR3 loop spans 14 amino acids. Germline trimming cut 4 bases from V and 5 bases from J; bases unmatched to any gene: 2. Looked up from germline, CDR1 is DFQATT and CDR2 is SNEGSKA (reference sequence). The CDR3 loop reads CSATGTSGNNEQFF. In DNA form, the CDR3 reads TGCAGTGCTACCGGGACTAGCGGGAACAATGAGCAGTTCTTC.

This rearrangement joins TRBV10-3 to TRBJ2-7; 12 bases align to TRBD2. In germline, CDR1 is ENHRY, CDR2 SYGVKD. V gave up 7 bases and J gave up 2 bases; unmatched junction bases: 9. There are 16 residues in the CDR3. The CDR3 spells CAIIGTSGLSTYEQYF. The CDR3 bases are TGTGCCATCATCGGGACTAGCGGGCTGTCAACCTACGAGCAGTACTTC.